This T cell receptor beta chain stems from a study of shared clonotypes between healthy human individuals. Study as a whole: There were three CD4 naive, three CD4 memory, two CD8 naive and one CD8 memory plates per donor.

With respect to this clone: The antigen remains unidentified.

General study points: Shared clonotypes across all four donors exceeded non-shared ones in generation probability. What naive subsets generally showed was a larger estimated richness than memory subsets showed.

TCRdb's table, derived via immunoSEQ multiplex PCR, lists solely in-frame clones and lacks some. Of under 2.5 million clones in the sample, 85% to 95% were seen once. The CDR3 has 15 residues. V was cut by 1 base and J by 0 bases, with 9 bases left in between. Per germline, CDR1 SGHRS and CDR2 YFSETQ. The V gene is TRBV5-1, the J gene TRBJ2-3; D uncertain. This TCR derives from a man aged 18 to 29 in good health. Some clones in this sample may be carry-over from other donors' samples. The sample consisted of naive CD4+ T cells from PBMCs. Subset specified: CD45RA+ positively selected. CDR3 amino acids: CASSLLSPSTDTQYF. The CDR3 DNA reads as TGCGCCAGCAGCTTGTTGTCACCAAGCACAGATACGCAGTATTTT.